A single sample gave rise to the 31 T cell receptor beta chains below, sequenced in a study of beta chain features in type 1 diabetes (dated by TCRdb to between 2017 and 2018). The library was generated by the immunoSEQ multiplex PCR assay. The High Capacity cDNA Reverse Transcription Kit was used to reverse transcribe all of the isolated RNA, meaning that expressed TCRB transcripts were what got sequenced. What TCRdb holds here is the immuneACCESS table cut down to in-frame rearrangements. Part of the clones is not present; checked against another copy, under half of the missing clones reflect an unresolved V gene, and the others are unexplained. This sample is represented by more than 150,000 clones; 7.5% to 9.5% of them were singletons. The ten most abundant clones make up under 2.5% of the sample. The sequenced material came from central memory CD4+ T cells from blood. These receptors were taken from a woman aged 18-29 years in good health.

Remarks on this clone: At one end, the junction sequence differs from germline, possibly due to a read error. The chain joins TRBV5-1 to TRBJ1-2, with D unclear. This CDR3 spans 13 amino acids. Germline V gives CDR1 SGHRS, CDR2 YFSETQ. CDR3 nucleotides: TGCGCCAGCAGCCACACCGCCGCAGGTGATCCGTCTTTC. Its translation: CASSHTAAGDPSF.

This clone was detected only a few times. V is TRBV6-5 and J is TRBJ2-6; D not resolved. Germline V gene sequence: CDR1 MNHEY, CDR2 SVGAGI. CDR3 length: 13 amino acids. Trimming shortened V by 6 bases and J by 2 bases, and 5 bases separated the two germline ends. The CDR3 region is CASSPTGANVLTF. The CDR3 coding sequence is TGTGCCAGCAGCCCCACTGGGGCCAACGTCCTGACTTTC.

This clone was observed many times. The CDR3 reads CASSIPGYEQYF. The CDR3, as DNA: TGTGCCAGTAGTATCCCAGGCTACGAGCAGTACTTC. The chain uses TRBV19 and TRBJ2-7; the D is unclear. The CDR3 length is 12 residues. The V end was cut by 3 bases, the J end by 3 bases, with 6 bases between. Germline CDR1 LNHDA, CDR2 SQIVND (reference sequence).

The V and J genes are TRBV7-2 and TRBJ1-2; D is possibly TRBD1 (6 bases). The V and J ends lost 1 base and 0 bases respectively, with 12 bases between them. Germline V gene lookup returns CDR1 SGHTA and CDR2 FQGNSA. The CDR3 is 16 amino acids. CDR3 nucleotides: TGTGCCAGCAGCTTAGTGGGGACATGGGCTAACTATGGCTACACCTTC. This sequence encodes CASSLVGTWANYGYTF.

The V and J genes are TRBV7-9 and TRBJ2-1; a possible D gene is TRBD1 (6 bases). The CDR3 consists of 15 residues. CDR1 and CDR2 (germline): SEHNR, FQNEAQ (reference sequence). Trimming removed 1 base at V and 9 bases at J, with 16 bases between. The CDR3 DNA is TGTGCCAGCAGCTTAGTACAGGGATCAAACCTTGAGCAGTTCTTC. Its translation: CASSLVQGSNLEQFF.

CDR3 DNA: TGTGCCAGCAGGTCAGGGGTTGGGGGGGTACCCCTCCACTTT. Translation: CASRSGVGGVPLHF. This chain links TRBV6-5 with TRBJ1-6; possibly TRBD1 for D (6 bases). The CDR3 runs to 14 residues. Trimming took 6 bases from V and 12 from J, leaving 18 bases between them. Germline V CDR1 and CDR2: MNHEY, SVGAGI.

There are a few counts of this clone. The CDR3 DNA sequence: TGTGCCAGCAGTCCGTACACAGGGGTGGGCAATCAGCCCCAGCATTTT. Amino acids: CASSPYTGVGNQPQHF. The chain combines TRBV27 with TRBJ1-5; 7 positions agree with TRBD1. Germline V gene sequence: CDR1 MNHEY, CDR2 SMNVEV (reference sequence). The CDR3 loop spans 16 amino acids. With 5 bases clipped from V and 2 bases from J, the junction kept 9 bases outside the gene matches.

This clone was observed a few times. The junction and the germline gene differ at one end; a read error may be behind it. V gene TRBV29-1 combines with J gene TRBJ1-2; perhaps TRBD1 as D (6 bases). The CDR3 is 12 residues long. CDR1 and CDR2 from the germline V gene are SQVTM and ANQGSEA. The CDR3 here is CSAERGSDGYTF. CDR3 DNA: TGCAGCGCTGAAAGGGGGAGCGATGGCTACACCTTC.

This sequence joins TRBV18 and TRBJ1-1, with D possibly being TRBD1 (5 bases). CDR1 and CDR2 from the germline V gene are KGHSH and LQKENI. Trimming cost V 1 base and J 6 bases, with 12 bases left between them. The CDR3 extends over 14 amino acids. In nucleotides, the CDR3 is TGTGCCAGCTCACCACGGGAAAGGGGCGCTGAAGCTTTCTTT. Protein sequence: CASSPRERGAEAFF.

This clone was seen a few times. The chain uses TRBV5-1 and TRBJ2-6; no clear D gene. Trimming removed 1 base at V and 2 bases at J, with 4 bases between. There are 14 residues in the CDR3. CDR1 is SGHRS and CDR2 is YFSETQ in the germline V gene. The CDR3 DNA reads TGCGCCAGCAGCTTGTATGCTGGGGCCAACGTCCTGACTTTC. Its translation is CASSLYAGANVLTF.

This clone was counted a few times. The rearrangement joins TRBV6-6 to TRBJ1-5, with TRBD1 as a possible D gene (6 bases). Germline V gene data show CDR1 as MNHNY and CDR2 as SVGAGI (reference sequence). The CDR3 runs 14 residues. Trimming removed 6 bases from V and 4 bases from J, with 13 bases in between. The CDR3 here is CASSLQGVNQPQHF. CDR3 nucleotides: TGTGCCAGCAGCTTACAGGGTGTAAATCAGCCCCAGCATTTT.

The chain links TRBV5-6 to TRBJ2-1, with 13 bases that match TRBD2. Germline CDR1 SGHDT, CDR2 YYEEEE. The V segment lost 1 base and the J segment 7 bases; nucleotides outside the gene matches: 2. The CDR3 consists of 15 residues. The CDR3 DNA reads TGTGCCAGCAGCTTGCGGGGACTAGCGGGAAATGAGCAGTTCTTC. This gives the protein CASSLRGLAGNEQFF.

This clone showed up just a few times. The chain recombines TRBV7-3 with TRBJ2-3; TRBD2 aligns across 12 bases. The CDR3 contains 16 residues. J was trimmed by 4 bases and V by 5 bases; bases with no gene match: 7. Germline values: CDR1 SGHTA, CDR2 FQGTGA. CDR3: CASSPRLAGAADTQYF. CDR3 coding DNA: TGTGCCAGCAGCCCTCGACTAGCGGGGGCAGCAGATACGCAGTATTTT.

The rearrangement uses TRBV2 and TRBJ2-1; 9 positions agree with TRBD2. CDR1 and CDR2 (germline): SNHLY, FYNNEI. V shed 9 bases, J shed 4 bases, and the junction held 13 bases outside the gene matches. The CDR3 is 16 residues long. The CDR3 sequence is CASREASGGRYNEQFF. CDR3 coding DNA: TGTGCCAGTAGGGAGGCCAGCGGGGGGAGGTACAATGAGCAGTTCTTC.

The rearrangement joins TRBV29-1 to TRBJ2-3; 8 bases match TRBD2. V lost 5 bases and J lost 2; bases outside the gene matches: 12. The CDR3 runs to 16 residues. Germline V CDR1 and CDR2: SQVTM, ANQGSEA. The CDR3 is CSVSSRTSRDTDTQYF. The CDR3 DNA reads as TGCAGCGTTTCTTCCCGGACTAGCAGGGACACAGATACGCAGTATTTT.

This clone was picked up a small number of times. The chain links TRBV4-3 to TRBJ2-5; D may be TRBD1 (7 bases). The J call may be incorrect, as the DNA end agrees better with TRBJ2-7. The CDR3 is made up of 16 amino acids. Germline CDR1 LGHNA, CDR2 YSLEER. In DNA, the CDR3 is TGCGCCAGCAGCCAAGGACAGGGACTGAGCTCCTACGAGCAGTACTTC. As protein: CASSQGQGLSSYEQYF.

This CDR3 is CASSVDHYNEQFF. The CDR3 nucleotides are TGTGCCAGCAGCGTAGATCACTACAATGAGCAGTTCTTC. This chain connects TRBV9 to TRBJ2-1, with D uncertain. The CDR3 length is 13 residues. The germline gives CDR1 SGDLS, CDR2 YYNGEE. The ends were cut back, 0 bases at V and 3 bases at J, with 4 bases in the middle.

This clone occurred a few times. This chain uses TRBV6-6 with TRBJ2-3; 9 positions match TRBD1. The CDR3 has 15 amino acids. The trim removed 5 bases at V and 0 bases at J, leaving 3 bases unmatched. Germline assignment: CDR1 MNHNY and CDR2 SVGAGI (reference sequence). DNA for the CDR3: TGTGCCAGCAGTCGGGACAGGGAAAGCACAGATACGCAGTATTTT. This gives the protein CASSRDRESTDTQYF.

The J gene is TRBJ2-5, the V gene TRBV9, with 7 positions matching TRBD1. Per the germline V gene, CDR1 is SGDLS and CDR2 is YYNGEE. The CDR3 length is 18 residues. V lost 0 bases, J lost 5 bases, and 16 bases stayed unmatched. DNA for the CDR3: TGTGCCAGCAGCGTAGGGCCGGCGACAGGGCTTGTCCGCGAGACCCAGTACTTC. It translates to CASSVGPATGLVRETQYF.

The chain links TRBV4-1 to TRBJ2-1; D is perhaps TRBD2 (5 bases). Germline CDR1 reads MGHRA; CDR2 reads YSYEKL. The CDR3 loop spans 15 amino acids. Trimming left V 0 bases short and J 2 bases short, with 8 bases between. CDR3 loop: CASSQDLLAYNEQFF. The DNA for the CDR3 is TGCGCCAGCAGCCAAGATCTACTAGCCTACAATGAGCAGTTCTTC.

This clone has only a few counts. The chain recombines TRBV18 with TRBJ2-7, with TRBD2 matching 9 bases. This CDR3 region has 14 residues. The germline V gene encodes CDR1 KGHSH and CDR2 LQKENI. Trimming cost V 3 bases and J 3 bases; bases outside gene matches: 3. The CDR3 DNA follows: TGTGCCAGCTCACCCGGGACTAGCATCTACGAGCAGTACTTC. Amino acids: CASSPGTSIYEQYF.

V is TRBV27 and J is TRBJ2-5; a possible D gene is TRBD2 (6 bases). CDR1 and CDR2 from the germline V gene are MNHEY and SMNVEV (reference sequence). This CDR3 has 14 amino acids. Trimming took 3 bases from V and 5 from J, leaving 13 bases between them. The DNA for the CDR3 is TGTGCCAGCAGTTTGAGGGAGCGGGTTGAGACCCAGTACTTC. Its protein is CASSLRERVETQYF.

The chain combines TRBV11-2 with TRBJ1-1; D possibly corresponds to TRBD1 (5 bases). Germline values: CDR1 SGHAT, CDR2 FQNNGV. The CDR3 runs to 15 residues. V lost 2 bases and J lost 6, with 16 bases in between. Here the CDR3 DNA reads TGTGCCAGCAGCTTATTGGGGGGAAGGAGCGCTGAAGCTTTCTTT. This translates into CASSLLGGRSAEAFF.

The chain is built from TRBV14 and TRBJ1-1; D gene ambiguous. Trimming stripped 8 bases from V and 2 bases from J, with 12 bases between. This CDR3 spans 13 amino acids. Germline CDR1 SGHDN, CDR2 FVKESK. The DNA of the CDR3 is TGTGCCAGCCAGAGGTCGGGAAACACTGAAGCTTTCTTT. The encoded protein is CASQRSGNTEAFF.

A note on this clone: Other DNA variants within this sample encode the same CDR3. This chain uses TRBV5-4 with TRBJ2-3; D might be TRBD2 (5 bases). The germline V gene encodes CDR1 SGHNT and CDR2 YYREEE (reference sequence). V shed 4 bases and J shed 2 bases, with 8 bases lying between them. The CDR3 consists of 13 residues. The DNA for the CDR3 is TGTGCCAGCAGCCTGGACTTCACAGATACGCAGTATTTT. It translates to CASSLDFTDTQYF.

The rearrangement joins TRBV18 to TRBJ2-3; D call uncertain. The V and J ends lost 3 bases and 4 bases respectively, with 8 bases between them. The germline gives CDR1 KGHSH, CDR2 LQKENI. The CDR3 loop spans 13 amino acids. The CDR3 DNA reads TGTGCCAGCTCACCCGCCGGAGCAGATACGCAGTATTTT. Translated: CASSPAGADTQYF.

This chain joins TRBV6-1 and TRBJ2-5; 8 bases map to TRBD1. V lost 7 bases to trimming and J lost 6 bases; unmatched junction nucleotides: 10. CDR1 is MNHNS, CDR2 SASEGT, per germline. This CDR3 contains 14 residues. The CDR3 DNA reads TGTGCCAGCACGGGGCAGGGGGCAAGTAAGACCCAGTACTTC. Translated, it gives CASTGQGASKTQYF.

This clone came up a few times. The chain couples TRBV5-1 to TRBJ2-1, with 8 bases fitting TRBD1. Trimming cost V 4 bases and J 5 bases; bases outside gene matches: 8. Germline CDR1 and CDR2: SGHRS and YFSETQ. CDR3 length: 15 amino acids. CDR3 nucleotides: TGCGCCAGCAGCACTCAGGGGGCGAAGAACAATGAGCAGTTCTTC. Protein sequence: CASSTQGAKNNEQFF.

This clone was detected only a few times. The chain links TRBV18 to TRBJ2-3; 10 positions agree with TRBD2. V gave up 8 bases and J gave up 1 base; unmatched junction bases: 3. CDR3 length: 14 residues. Germline CDR1 KGHSH, CDR2 LQKENI. CDR3 sequence (DNA): TGTGCCAGCCAGACTAGCGGGCGCACAGATACGCAGTATTTT. This encodes CASQTSGRTDTQYF.

The chain recombines TRBV5-1 with TRBJ2-5, with TRBD1 identical over 10 bases. Germline V gene lookup returns CDR1 SGHRS and CDR2 YFSETQ. The V and J ends lost 0 bases and 3 bases, in that order; junction bases with no gene match: 8. The CDR3 is 17 residues long. CDR3 in DNA: TGCGCCAGCAGCTTGGGACAGGGGGCTTTTCAGAAAGAGACCCAGTACTTC. This gives the protein CASSLGQGAFQKETQYF.

This sequence joins TRBV5-1 and TRBJ1-1; 7 bases agree with TRBD1. Germline CDR1 reads SGHRS; CDR2 reads YFSETQ. V lost 3 bases to trimming and J lost 1 base; unmatched junction nucleotides: 3. This CDR3 has 14 amino acids. The CDR3 region is CASSSGQPNTEAFF. CDR3 in DNA: TGCGCCAGCAGCTCGGGACAGCCGAACACTGAAGCTTTCTTT.